This TCR beta chain came from a study of cytomegalovirus exposure and HLA in healthy donors. Looking at the study overall: Early released data had 65 million to 100 million unique TCRs, all coming from HLA-typed donors.

J was trimmed by 1 base and V by 2 bases; bases with no gene match: 4. This CDR3 has 17 amino acids. Germline-derived CDR1 and CDR2 are SGHDT and YYEEEE. The PCR contained 60 Vbeta and 13 Jbeta primers. Data came from immunoSEQ multiplex PCR; TCRdb stores just in-frame clones and leaves some out. The sample lists approximately 150,000 clones, roughly 80% occurring once. This TCR was recovered from a woman aged 25-40 years in good health and CMV-seropositive. The chain couples TRBV5-6 to TRBJ2-6, with 9 bases fitting TRBD1. Sequencing used PBMCs. CDR3 region: CASSFGQGISGANVLTF. CDR3 DNA sequence: TGTGCCAGCAGCTTTGGACAGGGGATTTCTGGGGCCAACGTCCTGACTTTC.